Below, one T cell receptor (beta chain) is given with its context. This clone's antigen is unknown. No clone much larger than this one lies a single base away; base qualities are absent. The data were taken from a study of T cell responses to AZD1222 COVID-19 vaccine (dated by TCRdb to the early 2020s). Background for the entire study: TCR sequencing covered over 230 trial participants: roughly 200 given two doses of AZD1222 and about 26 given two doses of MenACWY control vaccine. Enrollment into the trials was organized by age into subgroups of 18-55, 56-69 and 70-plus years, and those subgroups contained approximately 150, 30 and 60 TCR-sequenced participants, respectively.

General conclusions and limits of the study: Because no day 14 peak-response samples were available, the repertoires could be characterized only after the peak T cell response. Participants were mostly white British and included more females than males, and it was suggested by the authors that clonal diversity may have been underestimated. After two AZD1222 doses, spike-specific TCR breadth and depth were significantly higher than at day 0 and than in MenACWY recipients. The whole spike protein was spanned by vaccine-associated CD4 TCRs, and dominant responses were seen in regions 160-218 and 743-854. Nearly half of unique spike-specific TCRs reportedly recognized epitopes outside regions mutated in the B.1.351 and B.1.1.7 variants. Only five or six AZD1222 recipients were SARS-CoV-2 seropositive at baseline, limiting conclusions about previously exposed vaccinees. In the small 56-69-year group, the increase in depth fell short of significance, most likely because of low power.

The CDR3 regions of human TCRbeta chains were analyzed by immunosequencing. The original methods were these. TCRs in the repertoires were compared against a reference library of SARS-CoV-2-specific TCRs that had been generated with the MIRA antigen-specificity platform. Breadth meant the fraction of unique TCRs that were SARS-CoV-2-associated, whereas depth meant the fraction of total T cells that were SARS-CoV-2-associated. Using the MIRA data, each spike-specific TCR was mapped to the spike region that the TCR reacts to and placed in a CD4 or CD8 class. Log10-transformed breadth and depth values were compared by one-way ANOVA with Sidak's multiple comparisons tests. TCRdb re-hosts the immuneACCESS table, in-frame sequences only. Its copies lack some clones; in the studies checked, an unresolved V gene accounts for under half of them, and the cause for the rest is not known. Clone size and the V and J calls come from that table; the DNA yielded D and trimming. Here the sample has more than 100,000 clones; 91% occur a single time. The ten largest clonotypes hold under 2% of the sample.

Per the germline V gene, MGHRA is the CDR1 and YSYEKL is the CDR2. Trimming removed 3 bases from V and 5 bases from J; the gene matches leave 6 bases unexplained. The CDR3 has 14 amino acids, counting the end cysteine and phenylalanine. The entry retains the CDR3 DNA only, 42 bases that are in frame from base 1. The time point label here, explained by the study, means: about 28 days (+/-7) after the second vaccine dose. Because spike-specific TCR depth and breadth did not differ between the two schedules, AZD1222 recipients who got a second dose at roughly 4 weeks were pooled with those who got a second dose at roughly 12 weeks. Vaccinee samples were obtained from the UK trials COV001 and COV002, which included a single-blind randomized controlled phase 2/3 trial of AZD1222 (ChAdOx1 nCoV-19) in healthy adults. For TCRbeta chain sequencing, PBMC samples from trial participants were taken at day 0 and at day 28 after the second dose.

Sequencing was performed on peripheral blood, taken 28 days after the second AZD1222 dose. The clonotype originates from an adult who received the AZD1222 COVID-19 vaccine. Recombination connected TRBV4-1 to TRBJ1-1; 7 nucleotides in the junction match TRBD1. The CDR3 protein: CASSHQGVETEAFF. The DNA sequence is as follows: TGCGCCAGCAGCCATCAGGGGGTGGAAACTGAAGCTTTCTTT.